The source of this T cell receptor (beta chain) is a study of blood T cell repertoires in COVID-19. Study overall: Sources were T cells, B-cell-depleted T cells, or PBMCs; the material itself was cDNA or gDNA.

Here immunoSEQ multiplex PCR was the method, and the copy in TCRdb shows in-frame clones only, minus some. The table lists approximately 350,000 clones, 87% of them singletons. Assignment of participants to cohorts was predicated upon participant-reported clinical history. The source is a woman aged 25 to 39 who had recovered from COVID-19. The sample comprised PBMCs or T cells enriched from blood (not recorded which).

The CDR3 protein is CASSLGDRAYEQFF. The CDR3 DNA follows: TGTGCCAGCAGCTTGGGGGACAGGGCTTATGAGCAGTTCTTC. The chain employs TRBV5-4 and TRBJ2-1; TRBD1 matches at 9 bases. The CDR3 runs 14 residues. The trim removed 0 bases at V and 8 bases at J, leaving 3 bases unmatched. The germline CDR1 and CDR2 sequences are SGHNT and YYREEE (reference sequence). The full variable domain, in which reference TRBV5-4 and TRBJ2-1 provide the parts outside the CDR3, is ETGVTQSPTHLIKTRGQQVTLRCSSQSGHNTVSWYQQALGQGPQFIFQYYREEENGRGNFPPRFSGLQFPNYSSELNVNALELDDSALYLCASSLGDRAYEQFFGPGTRLTVL.